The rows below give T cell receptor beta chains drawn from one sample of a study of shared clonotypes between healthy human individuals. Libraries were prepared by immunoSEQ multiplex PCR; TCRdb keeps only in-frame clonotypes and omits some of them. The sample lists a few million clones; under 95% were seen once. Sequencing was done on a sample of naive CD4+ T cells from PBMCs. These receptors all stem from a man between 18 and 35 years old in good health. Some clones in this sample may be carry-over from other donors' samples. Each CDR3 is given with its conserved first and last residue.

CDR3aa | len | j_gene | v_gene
CASSFSTGDNEQFF | 14 | TRBJ2-1 | TRBV2
CASSGLPGNTIYF | 13 | TRBJ1-3 | TRBV6-1
CASGGTNYGYTF | 12 | TRBJ1-2 | TRBV7-2
CASSQSLGRAEKNEQFF | 17 | TRBJ2-1 | TRBV18
CASSPDRVDEKLFF | 14 | TRBJ1-4 | TRBV5-1
CATSRDKWTSGYEQYF | 16 | TRBJ2-7 | TRBV15
CSARREGETQYF | 12 | TRBJ2-5 | TRBV29-1
CASSEMYEASPLQETQYF | 18 | TRBJ2-5 | TRBV6-1
CASSGDLTDTQYF | 13 | TRBJ2-3 | TRBV9
CASSPGGGNTEAFF | 14 | TRBJ1-1 | TRBV18
CASSPAGVTETQYF | 14 | TRBJ2-5 | TRBV27
CASSLETGQGANEQYF | 16 | TRBJ2-7 | TRBV5-1
CASSLAIRGEAFF | 13 | TRBJ1-1 | TRBV7-2
CASSLTGRANEKLFF | 15 | TRBJ1-4 | TRBV5-1
CASSAGLTQETQYF | 14 | TRBJ2-5 | TRBV9
CASSERTRREQYF | 13 | TRBJ2-7 | TRBV7-2
CASSLDPPASGNTIYF | 16 | TRBJ1-3 | TRBV11-3
CASSAGVGTGSGNTIYF | 17 | TRBJ1-3 | TRBV5-1
CASSSWGSLGPGNTIYF | 17 | TRBJ1-3 | TRBV9
CASTQRGSGRFDEQFF | 16 | TRBJ2-1 | TRBV19
CASSVAPLRTSGSYEQYF | 18 | TRBJ2-7 | TRBV9
CASSLRQGFSGNTIYF | 16 | TRBJ1-3 | TRBV18
CASSLDGGTDTQYF | 14 | TRBJ2-3 | TRBV28
CASGLSGTFGELFF | 14 | TRBJ2-2 | TRBV12-5
CASSVAGGRETQYF | 14 | TRBJ2-5 | TRBV19
CASSLAGPGGNTIYF | 15 | TRBJ1-3 | TRBV5-1
CASSIHRGGDYGYTF | 15 | TRBJ1-2 | TRBV28
CASSRQGYGTEAFF | 14 | TRBJ1-1 | TRBV19
CASSPPGSFNEQFF | 14 | TRBJ2-1 | TRBV5-4
CATSRSRGWADTQYF | 15 | TRBJ2-3 | TRBV15
CASSIDYSGELFF | 13 | TRBJ2-2 | TRBV19
CASSLKGQGAWETQYF | 16 | TRBJ2-5 | TRBV7-3
CASSLNSARGAEAFF | 15 | TRBJ1-1 | TRBV5-1
CASSPRQLSGNTIYF | 15 | TRBJ1-3 | TRBV18
CASSEREGTHQETQYF | 16 | TRBJ2-5 | TRBV10-1
CASSLGGGNTQYF | 13 | TRBJ2-3 | TRBV5-8
CASSEAGTAPLEQYF | 15 | TRBJ2-7 | TRBV6-1
CASSTPGYSYEQYF | 14 | TRBJ2-7 | TRBV2
CAGTGGGDTQYF | 12 | TRBJ2-3 | TRBV6-1
CASSPQTGWSYEQYF | 15 | TRBJ2-7 | TRBV18
CASSEALLPDYYEQYF | 16 | TRBJ2-7 | TRBV6-1
CASSSKTSGLHNEQFF | 16 | TRBJ2-1 | TRBV7-9